This record looks at one T cell receptor beta chain sequence and its context. The target antigen is unknown. Researchers used 5'RACE with constant-segment primers to make TCR alpha and TCR beta cDNA libraries that carry sample barcodes and UMIs. TCRdb processed the 5' RACE reads anew with MiXCR; each CDR3 protein has one entry. The data contain 300,000 to 400,000 distinct CDR3 sequences, approximately 29% of them seen just once; the ten biggest clones take up about 14%. The sample comes from a study of T-cell memory formation after mild COVID-19. Notes on the study in general: CD4/CD8 balance held among clones contracting day 15 to 85, and later expanders leaned CD4+. Clones which contracted sat mainly in CM and EM if CD4+, and in EMRA if CD8+.

This clonotype was obtained from an adult woman who had mild COVID-19 (a few samples of this study predate the infection). Cell type and time point are not known. Sequenced input: PBMCs or a T cell subset sorted from them (not recorded which).

The CDR3 bases are TGTGCCAGCAGCCAAGCCCTAGCGGATAGCTCCTACGAGCAGTACTTC. This sequence encodes CASSQALADSSYEQYF. The chain combines TRBV4-2 with TRBJ2-7; 7 nucleotides line up with TRBD2. From germline, CDR1 is LGHNA and CDR2 YNFKEQ. This CDR3 contains 16 residues. V shed 1 base, J shed 0 bases, and the junction held 6 bases outside the gene matches.